The T cell receptor beta chain described here comes from a study of T cell responses to AZD1222 COVID-19 vaccine. In the case of this clone: The antigen is not known.

The CDR3 length is 15 residues. Germline loops: CDR1 SGHRS, CDR2 YFSETQ. Trimming removed 0 bases from V and 7 bases from J; junction bases left unmatched: 6. Study outcomes and limitations: Donors were largely white British and mainly female; clonal diversity was possibly underestimated.

Only in-frame clones appear in the TCRdb table, and some are missing; sequencing was by immunoSEQ multiplex PCR. The table has about 180,000 clones, roughly 91% seen once. The chain uses TRBV5-1 and TRBJ2-4; 8 bases agree with TRBD1. This specimen consisted of peripheral blood, obtained 28 days after the second AZD1222 dose. The origin of this receptor is an adult who received the AZD1222 COVID-19 vaccine. CDR3 nucleotides: TGCGCCAGCAGCTTGGATGGACAGGGAGCGAACATTCAGTACTTC. Protein: CASSLDGQGANIQYF.